The T cell receptor (beta chain) described here comes from a study of T cell responses to AZD1222 COVID-19 vaccine. Profiling relied on immunoSEQ multiplex PCR, and the TCRdb table lists in-frame clones only, not all of them. Among more than 85,000 clones listed, over 85% were seen once. Whole-study results and caveats: Clonal diversity was possibly underestimated, and white British individuals and females predominated among donors. The reported proportion of spike-specific TCRs targeting unmutated variant regions was nearly half.

CDR1 is SGHDT and CDR2 is YYEEEE in the germline V gene. Trimming cost V 2 bases and J 2 bases, with 12 bases left between them. This CDR3 region has 15 residues. The sample holds a few counts of this clone. Its target is not known. It was second doses at about 4 or about 12 weeks that were pooled. The clonotype comes from an adult who received the AZD1222 COVID-19 vaccine. The chain carries TRBV5-6 and TRBJ2-3; D not resolved. Sequences were derived from peripheral blood, sampled 28 days after the second AZD1222 dose. CDR3 DNA: TGTGCCAGCAGCTTATACCGACCCATCACAGATACGCAGTATTTT. Translated, it gives CASSLYRPITDTQYF.